This T cell receptor (beta chain) was identified during a study of shared clonotypes between healthy human individuals (dated by TCRdb to 2020 to 2021). For the wider study: A couple of women and a few men aged 18 to 49 years were included in the cohort. For each donor, CD4 naive and CD4 memory were each run on three plates, CD8 naive on two plates, and CD8 memory on one plate. To estimate repertoire size and how much clonotype sharing occurs between individuals, the study deeply sequenced the blood TCR repertoires of 5 or 6 healthy adults. To increase sequencing depth and limit assay-specific biases, TCR repertoire library preparation and sequencing were carried out by different laboratories using diverse techniques. Each donor's leukapheresis produced roughly between about 0.85 and 10 billion PBMCs.

The CDR3 sequence holds 13 residues, the cysteine and phenylalanine included. Left in the record is the CDR3 DNA by itself, 39 bases read in frame from the first base. CDR1 and CDR2 were assigned from the germline V gene as MNHEY and SVGAGI. V trim: 8 bases; J trim: 7 bases; unmatched bases: 7. To note about this clone: What this receptor recognizes is not known. The sample holds no much larger clone one base away, and base qualities are not on file.

Study-level results and caveats: Pairwise subsampling indicated that sequencing depth was expected to affect the degree of clonotype sharing among donors. Approximately 4.8% of naive CD4, 3.5% of naive CD8, about 2.4% of memory CD4, and 0.35% to 0.5% of memory CD8 clonotypes were shared across several donors. Estimated clonotype richness was generally larger for naive than for memory subsets. Only blood was sampled, and tissue TCR repertoires likely differ from those in blood. Higher generation probabilities were observed for clonotypes shared by all four sorted-subset donors than for non-shared clonotypes. Because the study included only a small number of donors, the genetic and exposure-history diversity represented was limited. Incomplete sequencing was indicated by rarefaction of sorted-subset datasets, despite the large sequencing depth.

Using the deep immunoSEQ assay, multiplex PCR amplified TCR CDR3 regions from genomic DNA. Extracted genomic DNA from each cell subset was distributed evenly across all wells of several immunoSEQ 96-well plates, and each plate was treated as a replicate. For sorted subsets, each replicate PCR was loaded with 200 ng genomic DNA, equivalent to 25,000 to 35,000 T cell genomes. Purified libraries were measured with a Qubit 3.0 fluorometer, size-checked on a Bioanalyzer 2100, and measured again with the KAPA Library Quantification kit. Every immunoSEQ 96-well plate was sequenced on a separate single-read 150-cycle Illumina NextSeq 550 flow cell. The study's processing was this. Because the immunoSEQ output included only junctional sequences and no quality scores, the filtering could not be the same as the filtering used for full-length reads. To assign V/J genes and CDR3, sequences were annotated against IMGT germline references using PyIR, a Python wrapper for IgBLAST v1.9. Any read was removed if the V/J assignment was weak (E-value above 1e-6), the CDR3 was missing, or the read contained stop codons, out-of-frame junctions, or ambiguous translated residues. V3J clonotypes were defined as sequences sharing an identical inferred V gene, J gene, and CDR3 amino acid sequence. The percentage overlap between two repertoires was calculated by dividing the number of shared unique clonotypes by the size of the smaller repertoire. RTK rarefaction, the Chao1 estimator, and Recon v2.1 estimates of unobserved clonotypes were used to assess repertoire richness. OLGA was used to compute generation probabilities for all TCRbeta clonotypes that the gDNA method yielded from a handful of donors. TCRdb's version of the immuneACCESS table is confined to in-frame rearrangements and falls short of the full clone set. An unresolved V gene accounts for under half of the shortfall where checked; the remainder is of unknown origin. V and J calls and clone size follow that table, whereas D and trimming were derived from the DNA. A total of some 79,000 clones appear in this sample, over 55% of them only once. Roughly 56% of the sample comes from the top ten.

Donors were healthy HIV-negative adults with no recently reported acute infections or vaccinations. Every donor was a Caucasian adult living in Nashville, Tennessee, USA. CD8 memory samples combined magnetically selected CD45RO+ cells with CCR7-negative CD45RA+ effector memory (TemRA) cells. Blood was collected by leukapheresis, and PBMCs were isolated by Ficoll-Histopaque density gradient centrifugation and then cryopreserved in liquid nitrogen vapor phase. Analytical flow cytometry was used to check the purity and quantity of each magnetically sorted T cell population. Genomic DNA was isolated from each sorted fraction and quantified by UV absorbance on a Nanodrop 2000c.

The sequence derives from a man aged 25 to 40 in good health. The sample comprised memory CD8+ T cells sorted from blood. Per the publication, the cell subset or site label means: CD45RO+ cells pooled with CCR7-negative TemRA cells. The chain is encoded by TRBV6-5 joined to TRBJ2-1; the junction holds 8 bases that match TRBD2. The CDR3 loop reads CASGRTSLNEQFF. The nucleotide sequence is given as TGTGCCAGCGGCCGGACTAGCCTGAATGAGCAGTTCTTC.